This T cell receptor (beta chain) was obtained from a study of shared clonotypes between healthy human individuals. Comment on this clone: Its specificity is not known.

The CDR3 has 15 amino acids. Germline assignment: CDR1 MNHEY and CDR2 SVGAGI. The V end was cut by 2 bases, the J end by 2 bases, with 10 bases between. Study-level points and caveats: Sequencing depth was expected to influence donor clonotype sharing. Incompleteness in sorted-subset sequencing, despite large depth, was shown by rarefaction.

Per the authors' pipeline: Junction-only sequences produced by ImmunoSEQ had no quality scores, so filtering differed. TCRdb's copy holds only in-frame clones and misses some; the assay was immunoSEQ multiplex PCR. The D gene and trimming were derived from the DNA, and the V and J assignments and clone size from that table. Among around 200,000 clones listed, over 80% were seen once. The chain carries TRBV6-5 and TRBJ1-3; tentatively, D is TRBD1 (6 bases). Sequences were obtained from naive CD4+ T cells sorted from blood. The subset is: CD45RA+ positively selected. This TCR was recovered from a woman in her 30s in good health. Here the CDR3 DNA reads TGTGCCAGCAGTTACAGGGGGAGTGCTGGAAACACCATATATTTT. This gives the protein CASSYRGSAGNTIYF.